One sample yielded the 17 T cell receptor beta chains listed below, sequenced in a study of shared T cell receptors in the human thymus (dated by TCRdb to the early 2020s). Library construction relied on the immunoSEQ multiplex PCR assay. Imported from immuneACCESS, the table was reduced by TCRdb to in-frame sequences with V and J called. These copies leave out some clones; in studies compared against another copy, an unresolved V gene accounts for under half, and the cause of the remainder is not known. The table for this sample lists 700,000 or so clones; approximately 83% of them were counted only once. Jointly, the top ten make up around 0.01% of the sample. A further study also used this sample, focusing on human thymus T cells.

The sample taken for sequencing was thymocytes. The receptors stem from a girl less than two years old with a congenital heart defect. Donor details come from another sample of the same person, matched by shared clones.

V and J are TRBV5-4 and TRBJ2-5; TRBD1 matches at 8 bases. CDR3 length: 17 amino acids. V was clipped by 2 bases and J by 4 bases; unmatched bases: 13. Germline V lookup: CDR1 SGHNT, CDR2 YYREEE (reference sequence). Written as DNA, the CDR3 is TGTGCCAGCAGCTTCCCTAGACTGGGACAGGCTGGAGAGACCCAGTACTTC. Translation gives CASSFPRLGQAGETQYF.

This chain links TRBV11-2 with TRBJ2-7; 9 bases fit TRBD1. The CDR3 length is 16 residues. V lost 5 bases to trimming and J lost 1 base; unmatched junction nucleotides: 9. Germline V CDR1 and CDR2: SGHAT, FQNNGV. The CDR3 reads CASSRGTGKASYEQYF. In DNA, the CDR3 is TGTGCCAGCAGCCGTGGGACAGGGAAGGCATCCTACGAGCAGTACTTC.

V gene TRBV4-2 combines with J gene TRBJ2-7; D might be TRBD2 (6 bases). The germline V gene encodes CDR1 LGHNA and CDR2 YNFKEQ. V dropped 8 bases and J dropped 2 bases, with 10 bases sitting between them. This CDR3 is 12 amino acids long. CDR3 amino acids: CASQGLTYEQYF. The CDR3, as DNA: TGTGCCAGCCAGGGACTCACCTACGAGCAGTACTTC.

The chain recombines TRBV27 with TRBJ1-5, with D perhaps TRBD1 (5 bases). The V gene's germline CDR1 is MNHEY and CDR2 SMNVEV (reference sequence). The V end lost 2 bases, the J end lost 9 bases, and 20 bases lay between the germline ends. This CDR3 has 16 amino acids. The CDR3 region has the DNA TGTGCCAGCAGTTTACTTTTTGGCAGGCACAGGTGGCCCCAGCATTTT. Translating it yields CASSLLFGRHRWPQHF.

This clone came up once. The gene calls are TRBV5-4 and TRBJ2-1; TRBD2 matches 10 bases. Germline V gene data show CDR1 as SGHNT and CDR2 as YYREEE (reference sequence). V lost 2 bases and J lost 10; bases outside the gene matches: 9. This CDR3 region has 15 residues. The CDR3 region has the DNA TGTGCCAGCAGCTTACAGCGGGGGGGGCCCCAGGAGCAGTTCTTC. It translates to CASSLQRGGPQEQFF.

V is TRBV16 and J is TRBJ2-2; possible D gene TRBD1, 5 bases. This CDR3 is 16 amino acids long. CDR1 is KGHSY and CDR2 is FQNENV in the germline V gene. The V end was cut by 8 bases, the J end by 4 bases, with 20 bases between. The CDR3 nucleotides are TGTGCCAGCCGACATCCCCAGGGCGGTGGCACCGGGGAGCTGTTTTTT. Translation: CASRHPQGGGTGELFF.

The chain employs TRBV5-1 and TRBJ2-5; D perhaps matches TRBD1 (6 bases). Germline lookup yields CDR1 SGHRS and CDR2 YFSETQ. The CDR3 loop spans 16 amino acids. V lost 3 bases, J lost 2 bases, and 17 bases lay in between. CDR3 sequence reads: CASSSGQSHRQETQYF. CDR3 nucleotide sequence: TGCGCCAGCAGCTCCGGACAGTCTCACCGGCAAGAGACCCAGTACTTC.

This chain uses TRBV5-4 with TRBJ2-2; TRBD1 is a possible D gene (5 bases). The V end was cut by 0 bases, the J end by 1 base, with 10 bases between. This CDR3 spans 16 amino acids. CDR1 is SGHNT and CDR2 is YYREEE in the germline V gene (reference sequence). The CDR3 DNA follows: TGTGCCAGCAGCTTGGAAGGGGCCGAGAACACCGGGGAGCTGTTTTTT. This encodes CASSLEGAENTGELFF.

This sequence joins TRBV5-4 and TRBJ2-1, with 11 bases matching TRBD2. The CDR3 is 17 residues long. The germline V gene encodes CDR1 SGHNT and CDR2 YYREEE (reference sequence). V dropped 3 bases and J dropped 8; count of bases not matched to a gene: 13. CDR3 DNA: TGTGCCAGCAGCTCGGGACTAGCGGACCGAGGCAAAGATGAGCAGTTCTTC. Its protein product is CASSSGLADRGKDEQFF.

The rearrangement links TRBV6-1 to TRBJ1-2; TRBD1 is a possible D gene (5 bases). Germline V gene data show CDR1 as MNHNS and CDR2 as SASEGT. The V and J ends lost 7 bases and 4 bases respectively, with 19 bases between them. The CDR3 consists of 15 residues. CDR3 nucleotides: TGTGCCAGCACCCAAAGGAGGGGTTTTAGCTATGGCTACACCTTC. Its translation is CASTQRRGFSYGYTF.

The rearrangement uses TRBV29-1 and TRBJ2-3, with 10 bases lining up with TRBD2. The J segment lost 2 bases and the V segment lost 7 bases, leaving 12 bases of the junction unmatched. The CDR3 is made up of 16 amino acids. CDR1 is SQVTM, CDR2 ANQGSEA, per germline. DNA of the CDR3: TGCAGCGCAATAGCGGGGGGTTCAATTCACACAGATACGCAGTATTTT. Protein sequence: CSAIAGGSIHTDTQYF.

The V and J genes are TRBV18 and TRBJ2-7; D is possibly TRBD1 (7 bases). CDR3 size: 17 residues. With 6 bases removed from V and 2 bases from J, the gap between germline ends came to 23 bases. The germline V gene has CDR1 KGHSH and CDR2 LQKENI. The CDR3 loop reads CASSQKGGQGVTYEQYF. The CDR3 DNA sequence: TGTGCCAGCTCGCAAAAGGGAGGCCAGGGGGTGACCTACGAGCAGTACTTC.

The chain recombines TRBV5-5 with TRBJ1-2; TRBD1 is a possible D gene (6 bases). The CDR3 has 16 residues. Looked up from germline, CDR1 is SGHKS and CDR2 is YYEKEE (reference sequence). The germline V and J ends were trimmed by 1 base and 4 bases, with 17 bases remaining between them. The CDR3 is CASSLSGQYWGYGYTF. Written as DNA, the CDR3 is TGTGCCAGCAGCTTGTCGGGACAATACTGGGGCTATGGCTACACCTTC. Combining the CDR3 with reference TRBV5-5 and TRBJ1-2 gives the whole variable domain DAGVTQSPTHLIKTRGQQVTLRCSPISGHKSVSWYQQVLGQGPQFIFQYYEKEERGRGNFPDRFSARQFPNYSSELNVNALLLGDSALYLCASSLSGQYWGYGYTFGSGTRLTVV.

This rearrangement joins TRBV9 to TRBJ1-1; TRBD1 might be the D (6 bases). Germline CDR1 is SGDLS and CDR2 is YYNGEE. The length of the CDR3 is 20 residues. Deletions cut 3 bases from V and 6 bases from J, with 33 bases between. CDR3: CASSAPLDCARGGERAEAFF. The CDR3 nucleotides are TGTGCCAGCAGCGCCCCCTTGGATTGTGCGAGGGGGGGGGAGAGGGCTGAAGCTTTCTTT.

This chain joins TRBV2 and TRBJ1-2; D unclear. CDR3 length: 11 residues. Trimming stripped 8 bases from V and 3 bases from J, with 7 bases between. Looked up from germline, CDR1 is SNHLY and CDR2 is FYNNEI. CDR3 bases: TGTGCCAGCGGCACCGACTATGGCTACACCTTC. It encodes CASGTDYGYTF.

The rearrangement uses TRBV10-2 and TRBJ2-7; tentative D call: TRBD1 (5 bases). The CDR3 has 13 amino acids. Germline V gives CDR1 WSHSY, CDR2 SAAADI. Trimming removed 5 bases from V and 3 bases from J, with 11 bases in between. CDR3 coding DNA: TGCGCCAGCAGTCTCAGACAGCACTACGAGCAGTACTTC. Translation gives CASSLRQHYEQYF.

This clone occurred a few times. The chain has TRBV10-3 and TRBJ2-7; no definite D call. CDR3 length equals 14 residues. CDR1 is ENHRY and CDR2 is SYGVKD in the germline V gene. The V gene lost 0 bases and the J gene lost 5 bases, with 11 bases spanning the gap. The CDR3 sequence: CAISESSILDEQYF. The CDR3 nucleotides read TGTGCCATCAGTGAGTCGAGTATATTAGACGAGCAGTACTTC.